The table lists the clone carrying this TCR beta chain with a few counts. As yet, its antigen is unknown. The CDR3 spans 15 residues. Losses at the gene ends were 5 bases for V and 7 bases for J; bases not matched to a gene: 13. Germline lookup yields CDR1 SGHRS and CDR2 YFSETQ. Every TCR beta cDNA library bore unique molecular identifiers. From roughly 1 to 10 million T cells, 450,000 to 550,000 cDNA molecules were obtained. One entry per CDR3 protein results from TCRdb running MiXCR on the PCR reads. The table includes 450,000 to 700,000 distinct CDR3 sequences, 44% detected once. These data come from a study of post-analysis software for immune sequencing data. Study information: The study covered relapsing-remitting, secondary progressive and progressive-relapsing courses of multiple sclerosis.

Study findings and constraints: Elevated frequency relative to controls characterized 4 or 5 TRBV segments in patients, TRBV5-6, TRBV5-1 and TRBV20-1 among them. Multiple sclerosis patients had significantly lower normalized Chao1 diversity than controls. The F measure placed samples prepared in the same batch into strongly shared clusters.

This chain joins TRBV5-1 and TRBJ2-7; 9 bases map to TRBD2. Sequencing was carried out using blood. This TCR came from a girl between 10 and 17 years old with multiple sclerosis. The CDR3, as DNA: TGCGCCAGCAGACCTCCTAGCGGGGCCACCTCGGAGCAGTACTTC. This codes for CASRPPSGATSEQYF.